The clone carrying this TCR beta chain appeared a few times. Original handling: Amplification with reference gene primers provided the estimates of nucleated cell counts. The assay was immunoSEQ multiplex PCR, and TCRdb's table has in-frame clones only and misses some. That table is the source of V, J and clone size, and D and trimming were worked out from the DNA. The profile shows 200,000 to 250,000 clones, roughly 80% of them singletons. The data are from a study of blood T cell repertoires in COVID-19. Across the study: COVID-19 samples collected from the United States, Italy and Spain covered acute and convalescent phases.

The ends lost 2 bases at V and 5 bases at J; junction bases unmatched: 7. Germline lookup yields CDR1 SGHKS and CDR2 YYEKEE (reference sequence). The CDR3 is made up of 15 amino acids. Seattle enrolled patients during active infection and tracked them longitudinally. The chain recombines TRBV5-5 with TRBJ1-2; the match to TRBD1 covers 9 bases. The TCR comes from a woman at least 80 years old with COVID-19, enrolled during active disease. The sequenced sample consisted of peripheral blood. The CDR3 DNA is TGTGCCAGCAGCTTACACCGGGACAGGGTGTATGGCTACACCTTC. Translation: CASSLHRDRVYGYTF.